A single sample gave rise to the 8 T cell receptor beta chains below, sequenced in a study of CD8 T cells in ankylosing spondylitis. General study results and limits: Among TCR beta sequences, a motif of under ten highly homologous variants appeared characteristic of ankylosing spondylitis blood.

Which antigens these TCRs recognize remains unknown. TCRdb independently ran MiXCR on the 5' RACE reads; one entry per CDR3 protein. The table includes about 540,000 distinct CDR3 sequences, 9.5% to 15% detected once. The material sequenced was blood, either unsorted or a sorted T cell fraction (not recorded which). These receptors originate from a male donor with ankylosing spondylitis.

At least ten counts were recorded for this clonotype. V and J are TRBV9 and TRBJ2-1; no reliable D call. In germline, CDR1 is SGDLS, CDR2 YYNGEE. V shed 0 bases and J shed 2 bases, with 6 bases lying between them. The length of the CDR3 is 14 residues. The CDR3 spells CASSVVATYNEQFF. The CDR3 DNA reads as TGTGCCAGCAGCGTAGTGGCAACCTACAATGAGCAGTTCTTC.

The genes are TRBV15 and TRBJ2-3; 8 bases match TRBD2. V lost 5 bases, J lost 6 bases, and 10 bases stayed unmatched. This CDR3 region has 15 residues. Per the germline V gene, CDR1 is LNHNV and CDR2 is YYDKDF (reference sequence). CDR3 residues: CATSLTGLAPDTQYF. The DNA for the CDR3 is TGTGCCACCAGCCTCACTGGACTAGCTCCTGATACGCAGTATTTT.

This clonotype occurred a few times. The chain has TRBV6-2 or TRBV6-3 and TRBJ1-5; 10 positions agree with TRBD1. This CDR3 is 15 amino acids long. Trimming cost V 6 bases and J 4 bases; bases outside gene matches: 6. CDR1 is MNHEY and CDR2 is SVGEGT in the germline V gene. The CDR3 nucleotides read TGTGCCAGCAGCTCGACAGGGGGCCGGAATCAGCCCCAGCATTTT. Its translation is CASSSTGGRNQPQHF.

J is TRBJ1-3 and V is TRBV12-3 or TRBV12-4, with D possibly being TRBD1 (5 bases). This CDR3 has 12 residues. Deletions cut 3 bases from V and 8 bases from J, with 8 bases between. The CDR3 reads CASSLGGDTIYF. CDR3 nucleotide sequence: TGTGCCAGCAGTTTGGGGGGTGACACCATATATTTT.

V is TRBV29-1 and J is TRBJ1-1, with 8 bases aligning to TRBD1. V lost 8 bases and J lost 6; bases outside the gene matches: 11. The germline gives CDR1 SQVTM, CDR2 ANQGSEA. The CDR3 has 13 residues. CDR3: CSTRTGQGPEAFF. DNA for the CDR3: TGCAGCACGAGGACTGGACAGGGACCTGAAGCTTTCTTT.

The V gene is TRBV7-9, the J gene TRBJ2-7; D gene ambiguous. This CDR3 region has 13 residues. V lost 1 base, J lost 7 bases, and 11 bases lay in between. Per the germline V gene, CDR1 is SEHNR and CDR2 is FQNEAQ (reference sequence). CDR3 bases: TGTGCCAGCAGCTTAGACTTAAAAGGGGAGCAGTACTTC. It specifies CASSLDLKGEQYF. Full variable domain (missing parts from reference TRBV7-9 and TRBJ2-7): DTGVSQNPRHKITKRGQNVTFRCDPISEHNRLYWYRQTLGQGPEFLTYFQNEAQLEKSRLLSDRFSAERPKGSFSTLEIQRTEQGDSAMYLCASSLDLKGEQYFGPGTRLTVT.

This clonotype was seen a few times. The rearrangement links TRBV19 to TRBJ2-2; D is possibly TRBD1 or TRBD2 (5 bases each). CDR3 length equals 15 residues. CDR1 is LNHDA, CDR2 SQIVND, per germline (reference sequence). The germline V and J ends were trimmed by 1 base and 4 bases, with 10 bases remaining between them. CDR3: CASSIVRGTTGELFF. The CDR3 coding sequence is TGTGCCAGTAGTATAGTCCGAGGGACCACCGGGGAGCTGTTTTTT.

This clonotype has a handful of counts. This sequence joins TRBV18 and TRBJ1-1; 9 positions match TRBD1. The germline gives CDR1 KGHSH, CDR2 LQKENI. The length of the CDR3 is 18 residues. V lost 3 bases, J lost 5 bases, and 16 bases stayed unmatched. The CDR3 protein is CASSPFLTGTGNNTEAFF. In DNA form, the CDR3 reads TGTGCCAGCTCACCTTTTCTGACCGGGACAGGGAATAATACTGAAGCTTTCTTT.